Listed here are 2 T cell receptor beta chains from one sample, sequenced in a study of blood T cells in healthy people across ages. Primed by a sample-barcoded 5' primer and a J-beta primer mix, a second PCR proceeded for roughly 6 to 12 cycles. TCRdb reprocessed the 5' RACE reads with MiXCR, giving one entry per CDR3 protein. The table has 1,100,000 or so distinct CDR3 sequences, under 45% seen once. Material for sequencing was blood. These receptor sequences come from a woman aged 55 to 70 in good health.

The chain's CDR3 is CASLPVAGETQYF. The CDR3 nucleotides are TGTGCCAGCCTCCCCGTCGCAGGAGAGACCCAGTACTTC. The chain joins TRBV28 to TRBJ2-5; no definite D call. V was clipped by 8 bases and J by 4 bases, with 14 bases between them. The CDR3 runs to 13 residues. CDR1 and CDR2 (germline): MDHEN, SYDVKM.

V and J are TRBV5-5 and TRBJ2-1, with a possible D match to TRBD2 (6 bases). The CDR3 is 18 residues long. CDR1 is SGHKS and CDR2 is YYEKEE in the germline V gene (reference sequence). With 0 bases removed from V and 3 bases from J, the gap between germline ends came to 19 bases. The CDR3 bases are TGTGCCAGCAGCTTGGATTTCGAAGCGGGTCTGGACTACAATGAGCAGTTCTTC. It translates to CASSLDFEAGLDYNEQFF.